Sequencing of this T cell receptor beta chain was carried out in a study of vaccination and CD4 T cells after COVID-19. Indicated treatment: approximately nine-day PBMC culture with coronavirus spike peptide pools or control peptides (ViraFEST assay). Turning to this clonotype: Its specificity is unknown.

An Oncomine TCR Beta short-read assay was used to sequence the DNA from cultured CD4+ T cells. TCRdb redid the calling of the PCR reads with MiXCR, one entry per CDR3 protein. The sample holds approximately 13,000 distinct CDR3 sequences; about 42% are singletons and the top ten take less than 25%. Here the sequenced sample was CD4+ T cells from blood, cultured in vitro, taken before SARS-CoV-2 vaccination. This TCR came from a human donor who had recovered from COVID-19.

CDR3 nucleotide sequence: TGCAGTGCTCCCAATCAGGCTAGCGGCCACTCCTACGAGCAGTACTTC. Its protein product is CSAPNQASGHSYEQYF. The chain is built from TRBV20-1 and TRBJ2-7, with TRBD2 matching 7 bases. V was clipped by 5 bases and J by 0 bases; unmatched bases: 13. Germline-derived CDR1 and CDR2 are DFQATT and SNEGSKA (reference sequence). The CDR3 spans 16 residues.